The 28 T cell receptor beta chains listed next were all sequenced from one sample in a study of sequential checkpoint blockade in melanoma. Sequenced by immunoSEQ multiplex PCR; TCRdb stores in-frame clones only, minus some. The data show around 2,500 clones, around 34% seen once. Documented treatment: randomized to nivolumab then ipilimumab (arm A) or the reverse (arm B). The material was tumor tissue (inferred from file names), obtained from a patient given nivolumab and ipilimumab in sequence. The receptors shown here come from a human donor with melanoma.

In its sample, this clone was seen a few times. The chain joins TRBV11-3 to TRBJ1-2; 7 bases are a match to TRBD1. CDR1 is SGHNT, CDR2 YENEEA, per germline. The length of the CDR3 is 14 residues. With 3 bases clipped from V and 4 bases from J, the junction kept 5 bases outside the gene matches. The CDR3 region has the DNA TGTGCCAGCAGCTTGGCAGGGGGAAGCTATGGCTACACCTTC. It encodes CASSLAGGSYGYTF.

By share of the sample, this clone is medium-sized. The rearrangement joins TRBV11-3 to TRBJ2-5; D may be TRBD1 or TRBD2 (5 bases each). Trimming shortened V by 4 bases and J by 1 base, and 13 bases separated the two germline ends. The germline V gene has CDR1 SGHNT and CDR2 YENEEA. This CDR3 is 15 amino acids long. CDR3 DNA: TGTGCCAGCAGCTGGGGACGCGGAGGCCAAGAGACCCAGTACTTC. Translating gives CASSWGRGGQETQYF.

This clone showed up just a few times. The rearrangement links TRBV14 to TRBJ2-7; D possibly corresponds to TRBD2 (5 bases). Trimming took 5 bases from V and 7 from J, leaving 12 bases between them. Germline assignment: CDR1 SGHDN and CDR2 FVKESK. There are 12 residues in the CDR3. The CDR3 region has the DNA TGTGCCAGCAGCACTTCGCCGGGGGAGCAGTACTTC. It translates to CASSTSPGEQYF. Using reference TRBV14 and TRBJ2-7 for the parts outside the CDR3, the full variable domain is EAGVTQFPSHSVIEKGQTVTLRCDPISGHDNLYWYRRVMGKEIKFLLHFVKESKQDESGMPNNRFLAERTGGTYSTLKVQPAELEDSGVYFCASSTSPGEQYFGPGTRLTVT.

V and J are TRBV5-1 and TRBJ2-1; D remains ambiguous. This CDR3 has 15 amino acids. V was cut by 5 bases and J by 7 bases, with 19 bases left in between. CDR1 SGHRS and CDR2 YFSETQ come from the germline V gene. CDR3 DNA sequence: TGCGCCAGCAGGGACGGAGCAGAAAAAAGGAATGAGCAGTTCTTC. This encodes CASRDGAEKRNEQFF.

This clone was observed a few times. The chain uses TRBV9 and TRBJ2-7, with unresolved D. Germline V lookup: CDR1 SGDLS, CDR2 YYNGEE. Trimming pared 0 bases from V and 1 base from J, leaving 11 bases between. This CDR3 comprises 15 residues. In nucleotides, the CDR3 is TGTGCCAGCAGCGTAGGACTCGACGGGTCCTACGAGCAGTACTTC. Translation gives CASSVGLDGSYEQYF.

In its sample, this clone was seen a few times. The chain links TRBV7-5 to TRBJ2-1; the table's D call of TRBD1 was not tested on the DNA. TRBV7-5 is a pseudogene locus. The CDR3 contains 14 residues. In DNA form, the CDR3 reads TGTGCCAGCAGCCCCGGACAGGGGGCTCGGGAGCAGTTCTTC. Translation gives CASSPGQGAREQFF.

This clone has just one count. The chain carries TRBV5-1 and TRBJ1-1; D call uncertain. The germline V gene encodes CDR1 SGHRS and CDR2 YFSETQ. The CDR3 has 15 amino acids. The V end was cut by 1 base, the J end by 0 bases, with 10 bases between. The chain's CDR3 is CASSLFGKMNTEAFF. In DNA, the CDR3 is TGCGCCAGCAGCTTGTTCGGGAAAATGAACACTGAAGCTTTCTTT.

The CDR3 bases are TGCGCCAGCAGCGAAAGCGGGGGTTCCTACAATGAGCAGTTCTTC. Its protein is CASSESGGSYNEQFF. The chain links TRBV5-1 to TRBJ2-1; 8 bases match TRBD2. Germline V gene lookup returns CDR1 SGHRS and CDR2 YFSETQ. The CDR3 spans 15 residues. The ends lost 4 bases at V and 1 base at J; junction bases unmatched: 4.

This clone was observed once. The chain uses TRBV5-1 and TRBJ1-2; 7 nucleotides align to TRBD1. CDR3 length equals 16 residues. From germline, CDR1 is SGHRS and CDR2 YFSETQ. The J segment lost 2 bases and the V segment lost 1 base, leaving 8 bases of the junction unmatched. This CDR3 reads CASSLSPGTDNYGYTF. The CDR3 region has the DNA TGCGCCAGCAGCTTGTCTCCCGGGACAGACAACTATGGCTACACCTTC.

A single count supports this clone. This chain joins TRBV28 and TRBJ1-2; no firm D call. With 6 bases removed from V and 2 bases from J, the gap between germline ends came to 7 bases. CDR3 length equals 12 residues. Germline V gives CDR1 MDHEN, CDR2 SYDVKM. In DNA form, the CDR3 reads TGTGCCAGCAGCTCCACCAACTATGGCTACACCTTC. This sequence encodes CASSSTNYGYTF.

The chain links TRBV9 to TRBJ2-5, with D perhaps being TRBD1 or TRBD2 (6 bases each). With 2 bases removed from V and 5 bases from J, the gap between germline ends came to 16 bases. CDR1 is SGDLS, CDR2 YYNGEE, per germline. The CDR3 spans 15 residues. CDR3 DNA sequence: TGTGCCAGCAGCGTTGAGGGGGGCTTGAGGGAGACCCAGTACTTC. It is translated as CASSVEGGLRETQYF.

The chain is built from TRBV27 and TRBJ2-7, with TRBD2 matching over 7 bases. CDR3 length: 15 residues. J was trimmed by 0 bases and V by 4 bases; bases with no gene match: 6. Germline CDR1 MNHEY, CDR2 SMNVEV (reference sequence). CDR3 amino acids: CASSSTSAFSYEQYF. The CDR3 DNA sequence: TGTGCCAGCAGTTCAACTAGCGCCTTCTCCTACGAGCAGTACTTC.

The chain uses TRBV19 and TRBJ1-4, with D tentatively TRBD1 (5 bases). Deletions cut 4 bases from V and 7 bases from J, with 16 bases between. The CDR3 is 15 residues long. Germline assignment: CDR1 LNHDA and CDR2 SQIVND (reference sequence). Here the CDR3 reads CASSRFRERSEKLFF. The CDR3 DNA reads as TGTGCCAGTAGTAGATTCAGGGAGCGAAGTGAAAAACTGTTTTTT.

In its sample, this clone was seen a few times. The chain couples TRBV6-8 to TRBJ1-1; 10 bases match TRBD1. The J segment lost 4 bases and the V segment lost 5 bases, leaving 10 bases of the junction unmatched. The length of the CDR3 is 16 residues. The germline V gene has CDR1 MNHGY and CDR2 SAAAGT. CDR3 region: CASSTYSTGGITEAFF. DNA for the CDR3: TGTGCCAGCAGTACCTACTCGACAGGGGGCATCACTGAAGCTTTCTTT.

The chain has TRBV5-1 and TRBJ2-1, with TRBD2 matching over 9 bases. CDR3 length: 16 residues. The V gene's germline CDR1 is SGHRS and CDR2 YFSETQ. V trimming: 2 bases; J trimming: 8 bases; junction bases outside the gene matches: 11. In nucleotides, the CDR3 is TGCGCCAGCAGCTTCCCTCGGGGAGCGGGAGGTGATGAGCAGTTCTTC. Translation: CASSFPRGAGGDEQFF.

This clone was detected a few times. The genes are TRBV18 and TRBJ1-1, with TRBD1 as a possible D gene (5 bases). This CDR3 spans 15 amino acids. Looked up from germline, CDR1 is KGHSH and CDR2 is LQKENI. V lost 3 bases and J 1 base, leaving 12 bases between the germline ends. The CDR3: CASSPSSGTNTEAFF. The CDR3 DNA is TGTGCCAGCTCACCCTCCTCAGGGACGAACACTGAAGCTTTCTTT.

This clone has only a few counts. The chain has TRBV6-8 and TRBJ1-5; TRBD1 is a possible D gene (5 bases). The CDR3 has 14 amino acids. Trimming shortened V by 0 bases and J by 7 bases, and 10 bases separated the two germline ends. Germline values: CDR1 MNHGY, CDR2 SAAAGT. DNA of the CDR3: TGTGCCAGCAGTTACTCTCGGTCAGGGCAGCCCCAGCATTTT. Translated, it gives CASSYSRSGQPQHF.

The J gene is TRBJ1-2, the V gene TRBV10-3; D remains ambiguous. The germline V gene encodes CDR1 ENHRY and CDR2 SYGVKD. CDR3 length: 14 amino acids. Trimming pared 1 base from V and 7 bases from J, leaving 13 bases between. For the CDR3, the DNA is TGTGCCATCAGTGAGTTTGAGAACGGTGGTGGCTACACCTTC. Translation: CAISEFENGGGYTF.

J is TRBJ1-4 and V is TRBV4-1, with 9 bases that match TRBD1. The CDR3 extends over 18 amino acids. The germline CDR1 and CDR2 sequences are MGHRA and YSYEKL. Germline trimming cut 4 bases from V and 0 bases from J; bases unmatched to any gene: 9. CDR3 loop: CASSLGGTGFATNEKLFF. In DNA, the CDR3 is TGCGCCAGCAGCCTAGGAGGGACAGGGTTTGCAACTAATGAAAAACTGTTTTTT.

This clone is categorized as large. V is TRBV6-8 and J is TRBJ1-1; perhaps TRBD1 as D (5 bases). Germline loops: CDR1 MNHGY, CDR2 SAAAGT. V lost 0 bases, J lost 3 bases, and 14 bases lay in between. The CDR3 sequence is 16 residues long. The CDR3 protein is CASSYSRDEGDTEAFF. The CDR3 DNA reads TGTGCCAGCAGTTACTCGCGGGACGAAGGGGACACTGAAGCTTTCTTT.

The gene calls are TRBV5-1 and TRBJ2-7, with a tentative D call TRBD1 (5 bases). Looked up from germline, CDR1 is SGHRS and CDR2 is YFSETQ. The CDR3 contains 15 residues. Trimming took off 4 bases at V and 6 bases at J, with 20 bases between the two ends. In nucleotides, the CDR3 is TGCGCCAGCAGCGTGGACACCCGAAAACTTCGCGAGCAGTACTTC. Residues: CASSVDTRKLREQYF. The complete variable domain, with remaining parts taken from reference TRBV5-1 and TRBJ2-7, reads KAGVTQTPRYLIKTRGQQVTLSCSPISGHRSVSWYQQTPGQGLQFLFEYFSETQRNKGNFPGRFSGRQFSNSRSEMNVSTLELGDSALYLCASSVDTRKLREQYFGPGTRLTVT.

A few counts support this clone. CDR3 nucleotides: TGTGCCAGTAGTATGGAGCACACCATATATTTT. Translation gives CASSMEHTIYF. V and J are TRBV19 and TRBJ1-3; no definite D call. Trimming took off 3 bases at V and 8 bases at J, with 5 bases between the two ends. The germline CDR1 and CDR2 sequences are LNHDA and SQIVND (reference sequence). The CDR3 sequence is 11 residues long. Variable domain in full (rest from reference TRBV19 and TRBJ1-3): DGGITQSPKYLFRKEGQNVTLSCEQNLNHDAMYWYRQDPGQGLRLIYYSQIVNDFQKGDIAEGYSVSREKKESFPLTVTSAQKNPTAFYLCASSMEHTIYFGEGSWLTVV.

The chain uses TRBV30 and TRBJ2-7; perhaps TRBD1 as D (6 bases). The CDR3 consists of 13 residues. V gave up 4 bases and J gave up 1 base, with 11 bases separating them. Germline-derived CDR1 and CDR2 are GTSNPN and SVGIG (reference sequence). CDR3 DNA: TGTGCCTGGACAGGGGTCGGGTCCTACGAGCAGTACTTC. Translating gives CAWTGVGSYEQYF.

This clone has just a few counts. The chain combines TRBV6-8 with TRBJ1-1, with 9 bases matching TRBD1. Germline CDR1 is MNHGY and CDR2 is SAAAGT. The CDR3 has 15 residues. V trimming: 5 bases; J trimming: 5 bases; junction bases outside the gene matches: 9. The CDR3: CASSLNVDRGTEAFF. CDR3 DNA sequence: TGTGCCAGCAGTCTCAACGTAGACAGGGGGACTGAAGCTTTCTTT.

This clone rates as medium-sized. The gene calls are TRBV11-3 and TRBJ1-1; no clear D gene. CDR1 is SGHNT, CDR2 YENEEA, per germline. V shed 3 bases and J shed 1 base, with 18 bases lying between them. The CDR3 contains 17 residues. CDR3 sequence reads: CASSLEHKLVRNTEAFF. The DNA of the CDR3 is TGTGCCAGCAGCTTGGAACATAAGTTGGTGAGGAACACTGAAGCTTTCTTT.

This CDR3 reads CSVEQQGPYGYTF. CDR3 in DNA: TGCAGCGTTGAACAACAGGGACCCTATGGCTACACCTTC. The chain is built from TRBV29-1 and TRBJ1-2, with D perhaps matching TRBD1 (6 bases). Trimming shortened V by 2 bases and J by 4 bases, and 11 bases separated the two germline ends. The CDR3 has 13 residues. From germline, CDR1 is SQVTM and CDR2 ANQGSEA. The full variable domain, rest sourced from reference TRBV29-1 and TRBJ1-2, is SAVISQKPSRDICQRGTSLTIQCQVDSQVTMMFWYRQQPGQSLTLIATANQGSEATYESGFVIDKFPISRPNLTFSTLTVSNMSPEDSSIYLCSVEQQGPYGYTFGSGTRLTVV.

This clone was counted a few times. CDR3 nucleotide sequence: TGTGCCAGCACCTCAAGGGCGGGGGGACAGGGGCGAGAGACCCAGTACTTC. This sequence encodes CASTSRAGGQGRETQYF. This chain connects TRBV28 to TRBJ2-5, with 10 positions matching TRBD1. The V gene end was trimmed by 7 bases and the J gene end by 4 bases; junction bases not matched to a gene: 15. This CDR3 comprises 17 residues. From germline, CDR1 is MDHEN and CDR2 SYDVKM.

This clone was seen a few times. The V and J genes are TRBV4-1 and TRBJ2-7; D is uncertain. The CDR3 has 15 amino acids. Trimming took off 1 base at V and 3 bases at J, with 13 bases between the two ends. Germline lookup yields CDR1 MGHRA and CDR2 YSYEKL. The CDR3 nucleotides read TGCGCCAGCAGCCAAGTCAACACACCGTACTACGAGCAGTACTTC. This encodes CASSQVNTPYYEQYF.